The entry below describes one T cell receptor (beta chain). Its antigen is not identified. The timepoints at which blood was sampled were baseline, cycle 4 day 1, and cycle 7 day 1. These data are taken from a study of OX40 agonist ivuxolimab in advanced cancers. Study background: One hepatocellular carcinoma and a couple of cutaneous melanoma patients partially responded. The study, taken as a whole, reports: CD4+ and CD8+ blood T cells expanded clonally by week 6 at 0.1 to 3.0 mg/kg.

The repertoire was sequenced with immunoSEQ multiplex PCR; TCRdb's copy has only in-frame clones and lacks some. The sample yields 55,000 or so clones, about nine tenths seen once. The germline gives CDR1 SNHLY, CDR2 FYNNEI. The CDR3 contains 14 residues. Trimming cost V 7 bases and J 6 bases, with 13 bases left between them. The sequences come from CD4+ or CD8+ T cells sorted from blood, collected in a trial of the OX40 agonist ivuxolimab. This receptor was obtained from an adult with an advanced solid tumor such as melanoma, head and neck, liver or kidney cancer. V and J are TRBV2 and TRBJ1-6; unclear D gene. The CDR3 coding sequence is TGTGCCAGCAAAGAAACACAGTTTAATTCACCCCTCCACTTT. Translating gives CASKETQFNSPLHF.